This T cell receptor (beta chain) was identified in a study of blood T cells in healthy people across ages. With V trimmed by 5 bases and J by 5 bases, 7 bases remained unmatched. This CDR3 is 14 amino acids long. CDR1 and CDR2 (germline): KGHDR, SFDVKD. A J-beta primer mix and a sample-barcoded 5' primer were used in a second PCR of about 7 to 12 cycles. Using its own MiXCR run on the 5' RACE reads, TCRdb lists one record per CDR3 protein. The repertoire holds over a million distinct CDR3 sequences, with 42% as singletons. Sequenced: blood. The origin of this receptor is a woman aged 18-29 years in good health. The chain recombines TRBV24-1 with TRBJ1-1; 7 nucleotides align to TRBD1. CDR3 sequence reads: CATSGRQGGTEAFF. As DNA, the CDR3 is TGTGCCACCAGTGGAAGGCAGGGGGGTACTGAAGCTTTCTTT.